This is a list of T cell receptor beta chains from one sample in a study of post-analysis software for immune sequencing data. TCRdb re-derived calls from the PCR reads in MiXCR, one entry per CDR3 protein. This sample has 150,000 to 200,000 distinct CDR3 sequences; around 36% occur once, and the top ten carry under 30%. This specimen was blood, taken after autologous hematopoietic stem cell transplantation. The receptor source for this set is a girl between 10 and 17 years old with multiple sclerosis. Both conserved end residues are part of each CDR3. The D gene is left open where the match is weak. Not every row has a clone size; where given, it reads once, few, many or a size class.

J: TRBJ2-7; V: TRBV6-5; D: -; size: -; CDR3: CASSYQTGLGYEQYF; DNA: TGTGCCAGCAGCTATCAAACCGGCCTGGGATACGAGCAGTACTTC
J: TRBJ1-2; V: TRBV6-2/TRBV6-3; D: -; size: -; CDR3: CASSSRYRPGYTF; DNA: TGTGCCAGCAGTTCCCGCTATCGCCCGGGCTACACCTTC
J: TRBJ1-1; V: TRBV10-3; D: -; size: few; CDR3: CATRDRNTEAFF; DNA: TGTGCCACGCGGGACCGAAACACTGAAGCTTTCTTT
J: TRBJ2-1; V: TRBV7-8; D: TRBD2; size: few; CDR3: CASSLARIGRAHFLYNEQFF; DNA: TGTGCCAGCAGCTTAGCGCGCATCGGGAGGGCTCACTTTCTCTACAATGAGCAGTTCTTC
J: TRBJ1-2; V: TRBV6-5; D: -; size: -; CDR3: CASSYGTGLNGYTF; DNA: TGTGCCAGCAGTTACGGTACAGGGCTGAATGGCTACACCTTC
J: TRBJ2-2; V: TRBV7-2; D: TRBD1; size: few; CDR3: CASSSGTANTGELFF; DNA: TGTGCCAGCAGCTCCGGGACAGCGAACACCGGGGAGCTGTTTTTT
J: TRBJ1-5; V: TRBV28; D: TRBD1; size: few; CDR3: CASSLFGQVVQPQHF; DNA: TGTGCCAGCAGTTTATTTGGACAGGTAGTACAGCCCCAGCATTTT
J: TRBJ2-7; V: TRBV20-1; D: -; size: few; CDR3: CSASRDFHEQYF; DNA: TGCAGTGCTTCCAGGGATTTCCACGAGCAGTACTTC
J: TRBJ2-6; V: TRBV3-1; D: TRBD2; size: few; CDR3: CASSQAPLAVGANVLTF; DNA: TGTGCCAGCAGCCAAGCACCACTAGCGGTCGGGGCCAACGTCCTGACTTTC
J: TRBJ2-5; V: TRBV7-2; D: -; size: few; CDR3: CASRAGPQETQYF; DNA: TGTGCCAGCAGGGCGGGTCCTCAAGAGACCCAGTACTTC
J: TRBJ2-7; V: TRBV20-1; D: -; size: -; CDR3: CSARVVYSYEQYF; DNA: TGCAGTGCTAGAGTCGTCTACTCCTACGAGCAGTACTTC
J: TRBJ2-3; V: TRBV9; D: -; size: -; CDR3: CASSVRDESTDTQYF; DNA: TGTGCCAGCAGCGTAAGAGACGAGAGCACAGATACGCAGTATTTT
J: TRBJ2-7; V: TRBV28; D: TRBD1; size: -; CDR3: CASSSPDRAHEQYF; DNA: TGTGCCAGCAGTTCCCCGGACAGGGCCCATGAGCAGTACTTC
J: TRBJ2-3; V: TRBV15; D: -; size: few; CDR3: CATSRGWELTLSTDTQYF; DNA: TGTGCCACCAGCAGGGGGTGGGAACTTACCCTTAGCACAGATACGCAGTATTTT
J: TRBJ2-7; V: TRBV6-2/TRBV6-3; D: TRBD2; size: -; CDR3: CASSVLAGAPEQYF; DNA: TGTGCCAGCAGTGTACTAGCGGGAGCGCCGGAGCAGTACTTC
J: TRBJ2-7; V: TRBV20-1; D: TRBD2; size: few; CDR3: CSAYPSGSSYEQYF; DNA: TGCAGTGCTTACCCTAGCGGGAGCTCCTACGAGCAGTACTTC
J: TRBJ1-1; V: TRBV30; D: -; size: -; CDR3: CAWSAPRGKNTEAFF; DNA: TGTGCCTGGAGTGCTCCTAGGGGCAAGAACACTGAAGCTTTCTTT
J: TRBJ1-2; V: TRBV19; D: TRBD1; size: few; CDR3: CASRGTDYGYTF; DNA: TGTGCCAGTAGGGGGACAGACTATGGCTACACCTTC
J: TRBJ1-1; V: TRBV7-2; D: TRBD1; size: -; CDR3: CASSPRGLDTEAFF; DNA: TGTGCCAGCAGCCCCAGGGGGCTCGACACTGAAGCTTTCTTT
J: TRBJ2-5; V: TRBV12-3/TRBV12-4; D: TRBD2; size: -; CDR3: CASSLAGLNFGEQYF; DNA: TGTGCCAGCAGTTTAGCGGGACTAAACTTCGGAGAGCAGTACTTC
J: TRBJ1-5; V: TRBV20-1; D: -; size: few; CDR3: CSAVEGNQPQHF; DNA: TGCAGTGCCGTCGAGGGCAATCAGCCCCAGCATTTT
J: TRBJ2-4; V: TRBV12-3/TRBV12-4; D: -; size: many; CDR3: CASSDPAQGRNIQYF; DNA: TGTGCCAGCAGCGACCCAGCCCAGGGCAGAAACATTCAGTACTTC